Listed below are T cell receptor beta chains from one sample, sequenced in a study of blood T cell repertoires in COVID-19. TCRdb's copy holds only in-frame clones and misses some; the assay was immunoSEQ multiplex PCR. The sample shows 65,000 to 90,000 clones, roughly nine tenths of them seen only once. Specimen: peripheral blood. Receptor source: a man aged 50-59 years with acute or convalescent COVID-19. Both conserved end residues are trimmed from each CDR3. Each record gives: V gene, J gene, CDR3 protein.

>TRBV5-1|TRBJ1-2
ASRRDRDNGYT
>TRBV29-1|TRBJ1-2
SAVTGIDGYT
>TRBV5-1|TRBJ2-5
ASSLAPGLETQY
>TRBV19|TRBJ2-2
ASNQDLTGELF
>TRBV7-2|TRBJ2-1
ASSLNGQIESEQF
>TRBV7-8|TRBJ1-6
ASSLDILSPLH
>TRBV2|TRBJ1-5
ASSHTTGASNQPQH
>TRBV30|TRBJ1-5
AWSVKQGGQPQH
>TRBV7-8|TRBJ1-1
ASSLRQGRSNTEAF
>TRBV28|TRBJ1-2
ASSFTGGRYGYT
>TRBV12-3/TRBV12-4|TRBJ1-1
ASRLQNTEAF
>TRBV5-1|TRBJ1-1
ASSFPPGQGPAEAF
>TRBV6-5|TRBJ1-2
ASSYTPGKYGYT
>TRBV7-2|TRBJ1-1
ASSWDRVNTEAF
>TRBV6-1|TRBJ1-5
ASSEVQGGSNQPQH
>TRBV7-3|TRBJ2-7
ASSKGQGDHEQY
>TRBV7-3|TRBJ1-2
ASSPTGNYGYT
>TRBV5-1|TRBJ1-1
ASSFGQGNTEAF
>TRBV27|TRBJ1-6
ASSSRDRRGALH